This T cell receptor (beta chain) was recorded in a study of T cell responses to AZD1222 COVID-19 vaccine. Repertoires were generated with immunoSEQ multiplex PCR, while TCRdb's copy carries only in-frame clones and drops some. The sample shows around 140,000 clones, approximately 90% of them seen only once. There are 15 residues in the CDR3. Germline CDR1 is SGHTA and CDR2 is FQGNSA. Trimming at V came to 3 bases and at J to 9 bases, leaving 6 bases not matched to a gene. The chain couples TRBV7-2 to TRBJ2-1, with 12 bases identical to TRBD2. The material sequenced was peripheral blood, taken on day 0 of AZD1222 vaccination. The receptor was isolated from an adult in good health. CDR3 sequence: CASSFELAGGGEQFF. CDR3 coding DNA: TGTGCCAGCAGCTTCGAACTAGCGGGGGGTGGTGAGCAGTTCTTC.